Following are 14 T cell receptor beta chains from one sample sequenced in a study of blood T cell repertoires in COVID-19. The protocol was immunoSEQ multiplex PCR, while the TCRdb copy is restricted to in-frame clones and leaves out a portion. Found here are some 40,000 clones, 84% of them singletons; the top ten hold about 14%. Sample: peripheral blood. The source is a man aged 50-60 years with active or convalescent COVID-19.

The V call is TRBV6-6, the J call TRBJ2-1, with D perhaps TRBD2 (5 bases). CDR3 size: 15 residues. Trimming left V 2 bases short and J 0 bases short, with 8 bases between. Germline V gene sequence: CDR1 MNHNY, CDR2 SVGAGI (reference sequence). CDR3 loop: CASSYISGSYNEQFF. The CDR3, as DNA: TGTGCCAGCAGTTACATCAGCGGCTCCTACAATGAGCAGTTCTTC.

The chain couples TRBV7-2 to TRBJ2-7, with 10 bases aligning to TRBD2. V was pared by 1 base and J by 0 bases, with 3 bases of the junction left unmatched. The CDR3 contains 16 residues. The germline V gene encodes CDR1 SGHTA and CDR2 FQGNSA. This chain's CDR3 is CASSLDASGSSYEQYF. CDR3 in DNA: TGTGCCAGCAGCTTAGACGCTAGCGGGAGCTCCTACGAGCAGTACTTC.

V and J are TRBV19 and TRBJ2-7; 10 bases align to TRBD2. The CDR3 is made up of 14 amino acids. CDR1 and CDR2 from the germline V gene are LNHDA and SQIVND (reference sequence). V lost 5 bases and J lost 3; bases outside the gene matches: 4. The DNA for the CDR3 is TGTGCCAGTAGTGGGGCTAGCGGGGGCTACGAGCAGTACTTC. This translates into CASSGASGGYEQYF.

V and J are TRBV5-1 and TRBJ2-7; 9 bases line up with TRBD1. V was clipped by 0 bases and J by 6 bases; unmatched bases: 7. The germline V gene encodes CDR1 SGHRS and CDR2 YFSETQ. The CDR3 length is 15 residues. In DNA form, the CDR3 reads TGCGCCAGCAGCTTGGCGGGGGACAGGGATGCCGAGCAGTACTTC. Amino acids: CASSLAGDRDAEQYF.

The J gene is TRBJ1-1, the V gene TRBV19; tentative D call: TRBD1 (5 bases). Germline assignment: CDR1 LNHDA and CDR2 SQIVND (reference sequence). Deletions cut 4 bases from V and 7 bases from J, with 22 bases between. The CDR3 has 16 residues. The CDR3 loop is CASSRDSGSGVGEAFF. The CDR3 DNA reads TGTGCCAGTAGTAGAGACAGCGGTTCCGGCGTAGGTGAAGCTTTCTTT.

The chain recombines TRBV6-5 with TRBJ1-3; 8 nucleotides align to TRBD1. The CDR3 extends over 15 amino acids. Germline-derived CDR1 and CDR2 are MNHEY and SVGAGI. V trimming: 2 bases; J trimming: 2 bases; junction bases outside the gene matches: 2. Here the CDR3 reads CASSYGQGTGNTIYF. CDR3 nucleotide sequence: TGTGCCAGCAGTTACGGACAGGGAACTGGAAACACCATATATTTT.

The chain combines TRBV28 with TRBJ1-2; D may be TRBD1 (6 bases). V dropped 6 bases and J dropped 7 bases, with 15 bases sitting between them. CDR3 length equals 13 residues. CDR1 MDHEN and CDR2 SYDVKM come from the germline V gene. The CDR3 loop is CASRESGTSGYTF. In DNA, the CDR3 is TGTGCCAGCAGGGAATCTGGGACATCTGGCTACACCTTC.

The J gene is TRBJ1-4, the V gene TRBV30; weak D call: TRBD1 (5 bases). V was trimmed by 7 bases and J by 7 bases, leaving 19 bases between them. The CDR3 spans 14 residues. Looked up from germline, CDR1 is GTSNPN and CDR2 is SVGIG (reference sequence). CDR3 region: CASLGDGGTEKLFF. The CDR3 DNA is TGTGCCTCCCTAGGGGACGGCGGGACTGAAAAACTGTTTTTT.

This clone was recorded once. V gene TRBV4-1 combines with J gene TRBJ1-1, with 8 bases matching TRBD1. The CDR3 is 15 amino acids. Germline assignment: CDR1 MGHRA and CDR2 YSYEKL. V lost 6 bases to trimming and J lost 6 bases; unmatched junction nucleotides: 12. The CDR3, as DNA: TGCGCCAGCAGTCCAAGAGAACAGGGGGTGGCTGAAGCTTTCTTT. Residues: CASSPREQGVAEAFF.

The chain joins TRBV18 to TRBJ2-7; a possible D gene is TRBD1 (6 bases). The CDR3 is 16 residues long. Germline V CDR1 and CDR2: KGHSH, LQKENI. Trimming took 3 bases from V and 5 from J, leaving 20 bases between them. CDR3 sequence: CASSPLSGAGFNEQYF. In DNA form, the CDR3 reads TGTGCCAGCTCACCCCTCTCAGGGGCAGGGTTTAACGAGCAGTACTTC.

Only one count was recorded for this clone. The V call is TRBV7-3, the J call TRBJ2-3, with 10 bases aligning to TRBD2. The CDR3 has 15 residues. CDR1 is SGHTA and CDR2 is FQGTGA in the germline V gene. V lost 5 bases and J lost 1; bases outside the gene matches: 3. The CDR3, as DNA: TGTGCCAGCAGCCAGCGGGGGGGCGGCACAGATACGCAGTATTTT. Translated: CASSQRGGGTDTQYF.

This clone was observed a handful of times. This rearrangement joins TRBV7-9 to TRBJ2-1, with D possibly TRBD1 on 6 matching bases. Germline loops: CDR1 SEHNR, CDR2 FQNEAQ (reference sequence). Trimming removed 7 bases from V and 7 bases from J, with 17 bases in between. CDR3 size: 14 residues. For the CDR3, the DNA is TGTGCCAGCAATTTAGGGGGACCTTGGAATGAGCAGTTCTTC. Translated: CASNLGGPWNEQFF.

The V gene is TRBV5-6, the J gene TRBJ2-1, with 13 bases aligning to TRBD2. CDR3 length equals 18 residues. V was pared by 4 bases and J by 1 base, with 8 bases of the junction left unmatched. Per germline, CDR1 SGHDT and CDR2 YYEEEE. This chain's CDR3 is CASSPRLAGGLSYNEQFF. In nucleotides, the CDR3 is TGTGCCAGCAGCCCCAGACTAGCGGGGGGACTATCCTACAATGAGCAGTTCTTC.

The gene calls are TRBV5-1 and TRBJ1-2; D is possibly TRBD1 (5 bases). The CDR3 runs to 16 residues. V lost 1 base and J 4 bases, leaving 17 bases between the germline ends. Germline CDR1 SGHRS, CDR2 YFSETQ. CDR3 sequence: CASSLSRGGEGYGYTF. The CDR3 DNA reads as TGCGCCAGCAGCTTGTCAAGAGGAGGGGAGGGCTATGGCTACACCTTC.